This TCR beta chain was profiled in a study of cytomegalovirus exposure and HLA in healthy donors. General study results and limits: In a later analysis, TCR beta V- and J-gene trimming showed a link to a missense DCLRE1C variant. In most subjects, TCR beta sequences reportedly gave accurate predictions of HLA-A and HLA-B alleles. Several of the most significant clusters appeared linked to common viral pathogens, based on a later analysis. Most TCR sequences proved rare, with some public TCRs found in many donors.

Comments on this clone: Its target is unknown.

The CDR3 length is 19 residues. V gave up 0 bases and J gave up 4 bases; unmatched junction bases: 9. Germline assignment: CDR1 LGHNT and CDR2 FRNRAP. The PCR was carried out with 60 Vbeta primers and 13 Jbeta primers. Profiling relied on immunoSEQ multiplex PCR, and the TCRdb table lists in-frame clones only, not all of them. The table has 73,000 or so clones, 65% to 75% seen once. Input material: PBMCs. The receptor's source is a woman aged 40 to 50 in good health and CMV-seropositive. The gene calls are TRBV12-5 and TRBJ1-4, with 12 bases fitting TRBD1. CDR3 nucleotide sequence: TGTGCTAGTGGTTTGGTACTTGGGACAGGGGGCGCAGGTAATGAAAAACTGTTTTTT. Protein: CASGLVLGTGGAGNEKLFF.